Shown below are 20 T cell receptor beta chains from a single sample sequenced in a study of T cell responses to AZD1222 COVID-19 vaccine. Assay used: immunoSEQ multiplex PCR; TCRdb lists only in-frame clones, some missing. The table records over 40,000 clones, 70% to 85% of them present only once. This specimen consisted of peripheral blood, obtained on day 0 of AZD1222 vaccination. These receptors originate from an adult in good health.

This clone came up a few times. The V gene is TRBV5-1, the J gene TRBJ1-6; perhaps TRBD1 as D (5 bases). The germline V gene has CDR1 SGHRS and CDR2 YFSETQ. V was cut by 0 bases and J by 0 bases, with 7 bases left in between. The CDR3 loop spans 16 amino acids. The CDR3 DNA reads as TGCGCCAGCAGCTTGGGGCAGGGCTCCTATAATTCACCCCTCCACTTT. Translation gives CASSLGQGSYNSPLHF.

The gene calls are TRBV7-9 and TRBJ1-1; unclear D gene. Trimming left V 5 bases short and J 13 bases short, with 14 bases between. Looked up from germline, CDR1 is SEHNR and CDR2 is FQNEAQ (reference sequence). The CDR3 sequence is 11 residues long. The CDR3 is CASSPKGLGFF. The CDR3 coding sequence is TGTGCCAGCAGCCCCAAAGGTCTGGGTTTCTTT. The full variable domain, its missing parts supplied by reference TRBV7-9 and TRBJ1-1, is DTGVSQNPRHKITKRGQNVTFRCDPISEHNRLYWYRQTLGQGPEFLTYFQNEAQLEKSRLLSDRFSAERPKGSFSTLEIQRTEQGDSAMYLCASSPKGLGFFGQGTRLTVV.

This chain uses TRBV6-2 or TRBV6-3 with TRBJ2-7; D unclear. Per germline, CDR1 MNHEY and CDR2 SVGEGT. This CDR3 spans 16 amino acids. The V end was cut by 3 bases, the J end by 1 base, with 16 bases between. The CDR3, as DNA: TGTGCCAGCAGTTATTACCTAGAGACCCAATCCTACGAGCAGTACTTC. Protein sequence: CASSYYLETQSYEQYF.

This chain connects TRBV10-1 to TRBJ2-1; 8 bases line up with TRBD2. The J segment lost 1 base and the V segment lost 4 bases, leaving 0 bases of the junction unmatched. Germline lookup yields CDR1 WNHNN and CDR2 SYGVQD (reference sequence). This CDR3 comprises 14 residues. The chain's CDR3 is CASSAGGSYNEQFF. CDR3 sequence (DNA): TGCGCCAGCAGTGCGGGAGGGTCCTACAATGAGCAGTTCTTC.

V usage is TRBV7-2 and J usage is TRBJ2-7; 9 bases fit TRBD2. The CDR3 spans 15 residues. Germline V lookup: CDR1 SGHTA, CDR2 FQGNSA. V was pared by 0 bases and J by 2 bases, with 2 bases of the junction left unmatched. DNA of the CDR3: TGTGCCAGCAGCTTAGCTAGCGGGAGCGCCTACGAGCAGTACTTC. It yields the protein CASSLASGSAYEQYF.

The chain joins TRBV10-2 to TRBJ2-3; the D gene is possibly TRBD2 (6 bases). Germline V gene sequence: CDR1 WSHSY, CDR2 SAAADI. The CDR3 sequence is 14 residues long. The V end lost 6 bases, the J end lost 4 bases, and 14 bases lay between the germline ends. CDR3: CASRGGGVSDTQYF. For the CDR3, the DNA is TGCGCCAGCAGAGGCGGAGGGGTGTCAGATACGCAGTATTTT.

The chain has TRBV12-3 or TRBV12-4 and TRBJ2-7; D is perhaps TRBD1 (5 bases). Between the trimmed V and J ends, which lost 4 bases and 4 bases, there was a span of 11 bases. The CDR3 spans 13 residues. The CDR3 protein is CASSWTQNYEQYF. The CDR3 bases are TGTGCCAGCAGTTGGACACAGAATTACGAGCAGTACTTC.

V gene TRBV19 combines with J gene TRBJ2-4; TRBD2 agrees at 10 bases. This CDR3 comprises 13 residues. V lost 4 bases to trimming and J lost 7 bases; unmatched junction nucleotides: 1. From germline, CDR1 is LNHDA and CDR2 SQIVND (reference sequence). CDR3 protein: CASSNSGGNIQYF. CDR3 bases: TGTGCCAGTAGTAATAGCGGGGGGAACATTCAGTACTTC.

CDR3 protein: CASSLSPGTGGSYGYGYTF. Written as DNA, the CDR3 is TGTGCCAGCAGTTTATCACCCGGGACAGGGGGCTCTTACGGCTATGGCTACACCTTC. This chain connects TRBV28 to TRBJ1-2; 12 bases fit TRBD1. Germline trimming cut 1 base from V and 4 bases from J; bases unmatched to any gene: 13. The CDR3 sequence is 19 residues long. Germline CDR1 reads MDHEN; CDR2 reads SYDVKM.

The chain couples TRBV14 to TRBJ2-7; D possibly matches TRBD1 or TRBD2 (5 bases each). CDR3 size: 13 residues. Germline CDR1 SGHDN, CDR2 FVKESK. V was shortened by 8 bases and J by 2 bases, with 13 bases between the two germline ends. CDR3 in DNA: TGTGCCAGCTCGCGGGTGGGGGCCTACGAGCAGTACTTC. Amino acids: CASSRVGAYEQYF.

The CDR3 sequence is CASRKQGYNEQFF. The CDR3 coding sequence is TGTGCCAGCCGGAAGCAGGGATACAATGAGCAGTTCTTC. The gene calls are TRBV19 and TRBJ2-1, with a weak D call TRBD1 (5 bases). V was shortened by 9 bases and J by 4 bases, with 13 bases between the two germline ends. The CDR3 is made up of 13 amino acids. Looked up from germline, CDR1 is LNHDA and CDR2 is SQIVND (reference sequence). Supplemented by reference TRBV19 and TRBJ2-1, the full variable domain reads DGGITQSPKYLFRKEGQNVTLSCEQNLNHDAMYWYRQDPGQGLRLIYYSQIVNDFQKGDIAEGYSVSREKKESFPLTVTSAQKNPTAFYLCASRKQGYNEQFFGPGTRLTVL.

The rearrangement joins TRBV10-3 to TRBJ2-7; no firm D call. V dropped 8 bases and J dropped 5 bases, with 10 bases sitting between them. Germline V gene lookup returns CDR1 ENHRY and CDR2 SYGVKD. The CDR3 loop spans 11 amino acids. The CDR3 spells CAISSSNEQYF. DNA for the CDR3: TGTGCCATCTCGAGCAGCAACGAGCAGTACTTC.

This clone was recorded once. This chain joins TRBV7-9 and TRBJ1-1; the D is unclear. V lost 5 bases and J lost 7, with 17 bases in between. CDR3 length equals 14 residues. The V gene's germline CDR1 is SEHNR and CDR2 FQNEAQ (reference sequence). The CDR3 reads CASSQQPTSYEAFF. In DNA form, the CDR3 reads TGTGCCAGCAGCCAGCAGCCTACATCCTATGAAGCTTTCTTT. Full variable domain (remainder filled in from reference TRBV7-9 and TRBJ1-1): DTGVSQNPRHKITKRGQNVTFRCDPISEHNRLYWYRQTLGQGPEFLTYFQNEAQLEKSRLLSDRFSAERPKGSFSTLEIQRTEQGDSAMYLCASSQQPTSYEAFFGQGTRLTVV.

The rearrangement joins TRBV7-2 to TRBJ1-1; D may be TRBD1 (5 bases). In germline, CDR1 is SGHTA, CDR2 FQGNSA. The CDR3 is made up of 14 amino acids. Trimming took off 5 bases at V and 0 bases at J, with 10 bases between the two ends. As DNA, the CDR3 is TGTGCCAGCAGCCAGGGACGGTTGAACACTGAAGCTTTCTTT. Protein sequence: CASSQGRLNTEAFF.

The chain joins TRBV11-3 to TRBJ2-5; TRBD2 aligns across 8 bases. The CDR3 totals 16 residues. The V segment lost 1 base and the J segment 2 bases; nucleotides outside the gene matches: 6. Germline CDR1 and CDR2: SGHNT and YENEEA. CDR3 loop: CASSLVGAGDQETQYF. Written as DNA, the CDR3 is TGTGCCAGCAGCTTAGTTGGAGCGGGAGATCAAGAGACCCAGTACTTC.

V gene TRBV12-3 or TRBV12-4 combines with J gene TRBJ1-1; D is unresolved. The CDR3 has 13 amino acids. The germline V and J ends were trimmed by 5 bases and 4 bases, with 11 bases remaining between them. The CDR3 nucleotides read TGTGCCAGCAGTCCTGACTGGGGCACTGAAGCTTTCTTT. Translated: CASSPDWGTEAFF.

The chain couples TRBV19 to TRBJ2-3; 13 bases are a match to TRBD2. CDR3 length: 17 residues. Germline CDR1 LNHDA, CDR2 SQIVND (reference sequence). V was pared by 9 bases and J by 3 bases, with 12 bases of the junction left unmatched. In DNA form, the CDR3 reads TGTGCCAGCAACCGACTAGCGGGAGGCCAGGCGACAGATACGCAGTATTTT. Translated: CASNRLAGGQATDTQYF.

Only one count was recorded for this clone. The rearrangement links TRBV7-2 to TRBJ1-1, with D possibly matching TRBD1 (5 bases). V was shortened by 8 bases and J by 2 bases, with 30 bases between the two germline ends. This CDR3 has 19 amino acids. From germline, CDR1 is SGHTA and CDR2 FQGNSA. The DNA of the CDR3 is TGTGCCAGCCGACCAGGGTCGAACCGGGGCTATGGAGGAAACACTGAAGCTTTCTTT. Encoded protein: CASRPGSNRGYGGNTEAFF.

This chain joins TRBV7-8 and TRBJ2-3; the D gene could be TRBD1 or TRBD2 (5 bases each). V was shortened by 7 bases and J by 0 bases, with 35 bases between the two germline ends. There are 22 residues in the CDR3. Germline values: CDR1 SGHVS, CDR2 FQNEAQ. Written as DNA, the CDR3 is TGTGCCAGCATCCCACGTGCCGTACTAGGGACGGCAGATGGATTTAGCACAGATACGCAGTATTTT. Its protein product is CASIPRAVLGTADGFSTDTQYF.

J is TRBJ1-1 and V is TRBV14; D not resolved. Trimming removed 0 bases at V and 8 bases at J, with 10 bases between. The CDR3 spans 13 residues. The germline V gene has CDR1 SGHDN and CDR2 FVKESK. The CDR3 coding sequence is TGTGCCAGCAGCCAAGATTTGGCAAGCGAAGCTTTCTTT. This encodes CASSQDLASEAFF.